This is a list of T cell receptor beta chains from one sample in a study of control samples from healthy donors and cancer patients. Profiled with immunoSEQ multiplex PCR; TCRdb holds only in-frame clones, not every one. Of 65,000 to 90,000 clones in the sample, 94% are singletons; the top ten hold 2.5% to 3%. The material sequenced was blood. All receptors come from a woman in her twenties or thirties in good health. The CDR3 runs from the conserved cysteine through the conserved F or W. The D gene is left open where the match is weak. Rows may omit the clone size; those that give it use once, few, many or a size class.

>few|TRBV5-4|TRBD1|TRBJ1-5
CASSLGGDRAANQPQHF
TGTGCCAGCAGCTTGGGGGGGGACAGGGCCGCCAATCAGCCCCAGCATTTT
>.|TRBV13|TRBD2|TRBJ2-7
CASSLALAGGYEQYF
TGTGCCAGCAGCTTAGCCCTAGCGGGGGGCTACGAGCAGTACTTC
>.|TRBV5-1|.|TRBJ2-1
CASSRSDTYNEQFF
TGCGCCAGCAGTCGATCGGACACATACAATGAGCAGTTCTTC
>.|TRBV6-5|.|TRBJ2-3
CASTDRSTDTQYF
TGTGCCAGCACCGACAGGAGCACAGATACGCAGTATTTT
>.|TRBV9|.|TRBJ2-7
CASSVAPTNTYEQYF
TGTGCCAGCAGCGTAGCTCCGACGAATACCTACGAGCAGTACTTC
>.|TRBV6-1|.|TRBJ1-4
CASSAGGYSTNEKLFF
TGTGCCAGCAGTGCGGGCGGTTATAGCACTAATGAAAAACTGTTTTTT
>.|TRBV9|.|TRBJ2-1
CASSRGAAGVEQFF
TGTGCCAGCAGTCGGGGGGCCGCCGGGGTTGAGCAGTTCTTC
>.|TRBV7-8|TRBD2|TRBJ2-3
CASSPPTAGGTDTQYF
TGTGCCAGCAGCCCTCCGACGGCGGGGGGCACAGATACGCAGTATTTT
>.|TRBV21-1|.|TRBJ2-7
CASSKGSSGAYEQYF
TGTGCCAGCAGCAAAGGGTCTAGCGGGGCCTACGAGCAGTACTTC
>.|TRBV2|.|TRBJ1-2
CASRLGEGDYGYTF
TGTGCCAGCAGGCTCGGGGAGGGTGACTATGGCTACACCTTC
>.|TRBV29-1|.|TRBJ1-2
CSVDPLIPGQRGYTF
TGCAGCGTTGACCCACTCATACCGGGACAACGGGGCTACACCTTC